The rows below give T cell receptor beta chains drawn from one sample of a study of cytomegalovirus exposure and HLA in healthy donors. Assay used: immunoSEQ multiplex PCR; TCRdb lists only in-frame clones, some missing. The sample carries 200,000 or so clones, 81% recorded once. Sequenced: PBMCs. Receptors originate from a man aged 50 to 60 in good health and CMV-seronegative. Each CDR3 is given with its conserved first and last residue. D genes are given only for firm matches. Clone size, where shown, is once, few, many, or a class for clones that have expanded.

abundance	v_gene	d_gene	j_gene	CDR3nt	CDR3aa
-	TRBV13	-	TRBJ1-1	TGTGCCAGCAGCTTTCCGACAAACACTGAAGCTTTCTTT	CASSFPTNTEAFF
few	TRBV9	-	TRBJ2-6	TGTGCCAGCACTAGGGACTTAGGGGCCAACGTCCTGACTTTC	CASTRDLGANVLTF
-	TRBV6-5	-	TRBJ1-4	TGTGCCAGCAGCCGGGGACTTGCCGATGAAAAACTGTTTTTT	CASSRGLADEKLFF
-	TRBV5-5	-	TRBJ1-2	TGTGCCAGCAGCTTGGGGGGCAACTATGGCTACACCTTC	CASSLGGNYGYTF
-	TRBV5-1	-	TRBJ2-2	TGCGCCAGCAGCCCGGACAACCTGTTGAACACCGGGGAGCTGTTTTTT	CASSPDNLLNTGELFF
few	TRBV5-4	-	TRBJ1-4	TGTGCCAGCAGCTTGGGAGGCGGGAGAGGCGGCGAAAAACTGTTTTTT	CASSLGGGRGGEKLFF
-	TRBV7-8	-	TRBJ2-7	TGTGCCAGCAGCTTAGAGGGGGACTACTACGAGCAATACTTC	CASSLEGDYYEQYF
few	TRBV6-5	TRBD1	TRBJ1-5	TGTGCCAGCAGTCAAGGGACAGGGGAGCAGCCCCAGCATTTT	CASSQGTGEQPQHF
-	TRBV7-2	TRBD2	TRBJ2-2	TGTGCCAGCAATCCATCTCCGGGGGGTACCGGGGAGCTGTTTTTT	CASNPSPGGTGELFF
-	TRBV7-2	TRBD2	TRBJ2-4	TGTGCCAGCAGCTTAAAGGGGCGGGAGGGGGACAAAAACATTCAGTACTTC	CASSLKGREGDKNIQYF
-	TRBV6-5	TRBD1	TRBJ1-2	TGTGCCAGCAGTTTCCTTGGACAGGGGAGAAACTATGGCTACACCTTC	CASSFLGQGRNYGYTF
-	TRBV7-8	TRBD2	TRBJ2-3	TGTGCCAGCAGCTTCCCCTTACTAGCGGCGTCCACAGATACGCAGTATTTT	CASSFPLLAASTDTQYF
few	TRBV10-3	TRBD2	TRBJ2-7	TGTGCCACCAACCCACTAGCGGGGGGGCCAAACGAGCAGTACTTC	CATNPLAGGPNEQYF
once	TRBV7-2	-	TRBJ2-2	TGTGCCAGCAGCTTCTACACCGGGGAGCTGTTTTTT	CASSFYTGELFF
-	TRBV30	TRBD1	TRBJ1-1	TGTGCCACGGACAGGGGGGGGAACACTGAAGCTTTCTTT	CATDRGGNTEAFF
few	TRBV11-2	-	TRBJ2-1	TGTGCCAGCAGCTTAGATCTAGGCGGGGATGAGCAGTTCTTC	CASSLDLGGDEQFF
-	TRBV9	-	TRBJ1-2	TGTGCCAGCAGCTTCAACGTACTGGGGGGGGCGGATGGCTACACCTTC	CASSFNVLGGADGYTF
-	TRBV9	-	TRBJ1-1	TGTGCCAGCAGCCCTTCAGGGGCCACTGAAGCTTTCTTT	CASSPSGATEAFF
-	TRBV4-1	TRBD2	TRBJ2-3	TGCGCCAGCAGCCGATGGACTAGCGGGGGGCAGGGCACAGATACGCAGTATTTT	CASSRWTSGGQGTDTQYF
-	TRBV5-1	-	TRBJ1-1	TGCGCCAGCAGCTTGGGTGGGGGCCGTATCACTGAAGCTTTCTTT	CASSLGGGRITEAFF
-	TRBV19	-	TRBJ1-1	TGTGCCAGTAGTATTCTGGGAGAGAACACTGAAGCTTTCTTT	CASSILGENTEAFF
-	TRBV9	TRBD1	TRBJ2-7	TGTGCCAGCAGCGTAGCAGGGGGCCACCGCGAGCAGTACTTC	CASSVAGGHREQYF
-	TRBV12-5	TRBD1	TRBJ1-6	TGTGCTAGTGCCCCCCCCGGGACAGGGAATTCACCCCTCCACTTT	CASAPPGTGNSPLHF
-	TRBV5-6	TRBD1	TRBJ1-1	TGTGCCAGCAGTCGGGACAGGAGCGGCACTGAAGCTTTCTTT	CASSRDRSGTEAFF
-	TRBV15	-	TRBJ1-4	TGTGCCACCAGCAGAGATTTCCGCGGGGTCGGTGAAAAACTGTTTTTT	CATSRDFRGVGEKLFF
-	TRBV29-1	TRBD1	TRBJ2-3	TGCAGCGCCCCCGGGACAGGGGGCGTAGTGACAGATACGCAGTATTTT	CSAPGTGGVVTDTQYF
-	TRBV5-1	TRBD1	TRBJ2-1	TGCGCCAGCAGCTTGGTGGGACAGGGTAGGGATGAGCAGTTCTTC	CASSLVGQGRDEQFF
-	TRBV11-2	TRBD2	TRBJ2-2	TGTGCCAGCAGCCTTTTAGCGGGGGGATACACCGGGGAGCTGTTTTTT	CASSLLAGGYTGELFF
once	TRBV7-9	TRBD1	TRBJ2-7	TGTGCCAGCAGCGCAGCCCCTCAGGGGGACCACGAGCAGTACTTC	CASSAAPQGDHEQYF
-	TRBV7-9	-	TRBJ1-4	TGTGCCAGCAGCCCAATTATCGGAAAACTGTTTTTT	CASSPIIGKLFF
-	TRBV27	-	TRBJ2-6	TGTGCCAGCACTAGTACGGGGGCCAACGTCCTGACTTTC	CASTSTGANVLTF
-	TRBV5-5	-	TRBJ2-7	TGTGCCAGCAGCTTGGTAGCGGCTCAATTCTACGAGCAGTACTTC	CASSLVAAQFYEQYF
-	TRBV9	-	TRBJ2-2	TGTGCCAGCAGCGGGGGCAAGAACACCGGGGAGCTGTTTTTT	CASSGGKNTGELFF
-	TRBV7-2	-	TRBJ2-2	TGTGCCAGCAGCCCCCGTGGGGGGAGAAACACCGGGGAGCTGTTTTTT	CASSPRGGRNTGELFF
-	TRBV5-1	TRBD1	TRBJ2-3	TGCGCCAGCAGCTTGGCGCGACAGGGGCTTTTCGGCGCAGATACGCAGTATTTT	CASSLARQGLFGADTQYF
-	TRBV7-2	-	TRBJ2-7	TGTGCCAGCAGCTTAGCGCGGGACAGAGGGTACGAGCAGTACTTC	CASSLARDRGYEQYF
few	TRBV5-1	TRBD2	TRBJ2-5	TGCGCCAGCAGCTCGGGGGGACTAGGAAGTGAGACCCAGTACTTC	CASSSGGLGSETQYF
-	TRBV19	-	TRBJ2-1	TGTGCCAGTAGCCGATCCAGGGTCATCGATGAGCAGTTCTTC	CASSRSRVIDEQFF
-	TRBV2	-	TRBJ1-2	TGTGCCAGCAGTTCAGTGGATGGGGGCCGCTATGGCTACACCTTC	CASSSVDGGRYGYTF
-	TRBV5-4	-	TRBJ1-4	TGTGCCAGCAGGCGGGGGGGATCGTTGAATGAAAAACTGTTTTTT	CASRRGGSLNEKLFF
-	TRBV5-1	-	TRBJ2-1	TGCGCCAGCATGGGGGGATACAATGAGCAGTTCTTC	CASMGGYNEQFF
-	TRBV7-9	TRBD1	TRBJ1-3	TGTGCCAGCAGCTGGGACAGCTCTGGAAACACCATATATTTT	CASSWDSSGNTIYF
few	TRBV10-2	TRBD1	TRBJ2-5	TGCGCCAGCGGATCGGGACAGGGGCAGACCCAGTACTTC	CASGSGQGQTQYF
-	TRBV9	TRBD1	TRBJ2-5	TGTGCCAGCAGCGAATCCGGGACAGAAGAGACCCAGTACTTC	CASSESGTEETQYF
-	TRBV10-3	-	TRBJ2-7	TGTGCCATCAGTGAGTCGGGCGTATTGGAAAACGAGCAGTACTTC	CAISESGVLENEQYF
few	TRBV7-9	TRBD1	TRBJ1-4	TGTGCCAGCAGCTGGGGAGGACAGGGCTTTGGAAAACTGTTTTTT	CASSWGGQGFGKLFF
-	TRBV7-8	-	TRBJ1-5	TGTGCCAGCAGCTTAGGGGCAGTTAGCAATCAGCCCCAGCATTTT	CASSLGAVSNQPQHF
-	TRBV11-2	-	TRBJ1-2	TGTGCCAGCGGCCCCCTTAGGGGGAACTATGGCTACACCTTC	CASGPLRGNYGYTF
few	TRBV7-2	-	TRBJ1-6	TGTGCCAGCAGCCCCGCCAGGGGAGGGTCACCCCTCCACTTT	CASSPARGGSPLHF
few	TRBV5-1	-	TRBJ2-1	TGCGCCAGCAGCCTCCCCAAAGGGGTAGGGGATGAGCAGTTCTTC	CASSLPKGVGDEQFF
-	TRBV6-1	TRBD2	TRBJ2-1	TGTGCCAGCAGTAATAGCGGGGGATACAATGAGCAGTTCTTC	CASSNSGGYNEQFF
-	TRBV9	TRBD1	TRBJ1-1	TGTGCCAGCAGCGTAGCTCTGGGACAGGGAGGTGAAACTGAAGCTTTCTTT	CASSVALGQGGETEAFF
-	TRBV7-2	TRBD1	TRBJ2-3	TGTGCCAGCAGCTTAAGGGGGACAGGGGTTGCAGATACGCAGTATTTT	CASSLRGTGVADTQYF
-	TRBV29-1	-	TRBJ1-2	TGCAGCGTTGTTTCGAACTATGGCTACACCTTC	CSVVSNYGYTF
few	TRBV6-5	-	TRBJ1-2	TGTGCCAGCAGTTACCCCCCGGGAGCGGAAACGGGTGGCTACACCTTC	CASSYPPGAETGGYTF
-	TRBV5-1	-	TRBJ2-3	TGCGCCAGCAGCTTAATTAGAACAGACACAGATACGCAGTATTTT	CASSLIRTDTDTQYF
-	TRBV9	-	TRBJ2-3	TGTGCCAGCAGCGGAGCTTCTAGCGAGGGGCGAGCAGATACGCAGTATTTT	CASSGASSEGRADTQYF